These 27 T cell receptor beta chains share one sample of origin, sequenced in a study of identical twins. TCRdb ran MiXCR on the 5' RACE reads and lists one entry per CDR3 protein. The sample records roughly 260,000 distinct CDR3 sequences, 6% to 8.5% being singletons. The sample was also reused in another study, on yellow fever vaccine responses in identical twins.

Source material: CD8+ T cells sorted from blood. These receptor sequences come from a woman under 30 in good health.

J is TRBJ2-3 and V is TRBV12-3 or TRBV12-4; 8 nucleotides align to TRBD1. The V gene end was trimmed by 7 bases and the J gene end by 6 bases; junction bases not matched to a gene: 6. This CDR3 contains 13 residues. The DNA for the CDR3 is TGTGCCAGCACCTCAGGGGGCATTGATACGCAGTATTTT. Its translation: CASTSGGIDTQYF.

V usage is TRBV7-6 and J usage is TRBJ1-1, with a weak D call TRBD1 (5 bases). The germline V gene has CDR1 SGHVS and CDR2 FNYEAQ. There are 15 residues in the CDR3. Trimming took off 4 bases at V and 4 bases at J, with 16 bases between the two ends. CDR3 sequence: CASSSPGGGITEAFF. Written as DNA, the CDR3 is TGTGCCAGCAGCTCTCCCGGCGGGGGAATCACTGAAGCTTTCTTT. The entire variable domain, with the rest obtained from reference TRBV7-6 and TRBJ1-1, is as follows: GAGVSQSPRYKVTKRGQDVALRCDPISGHVSLYWYRQALGQGPEFLTYFNYEAQQDKSGLPNDRFSAERPEGSISTLTIQRTEQRDSAMYRCASSSPGGGITEAFFGQGTRLTVV.

The chain employs TRBV20-1 and TRBJ1-1; tentatively, D is TRBD1 (6 bases). This CDR3 is built from 15 residues. Germline CDR1 DFQATT, CDR2 SNEGSKA (reference sequence). The V gene lost 2 bases and the J gene lost 0 bases, with 13 bases spanning the gap. The CDR3 region is CSARHPGHMNTEAFF. The CDR3 DNA is TGCAGTGCTAGACACCCGGGACACATGAACACTGAAGCTTTCTTT.

This clonotype was observed a handful of times. The CDR3 protein is CASSDGRATYNYGYTF. The CDR3 DNA follows: TGTGCCAGCAGTGATGGCAGAGCAACCTATAACTATGGCTACACCTTC. V gene TRBV25-1 combines with J gene TRBJ1-2, with no clear D. This CDR3 contains 16 residues. V was shortened by 3 bases and J by 1 base, with 15 bases between the two germline ends. Germline V gene sequence: CDR1 MGHDK, CDR2 SYGVNS.

This clonotype appeared many times. V and J are TRBV7-9 and TRBJ1-1, with D hard to call. CDR1 and CDR2 (germline): SEHNR, FQNEAQ (reference sequence). The CDR3 consists of 12 residues. V lost 6 bases, J lost 3 bases, and 8 bases lay in between. The CDR3 is CASSPDYTEAFF. The CDR3 DNA sequence: TGTGCCAGCAGTCCGGACTACACTGAAGCTTTCTTT.

This clonotype occurred many times. The genes are TRBV7-9 and TRBJ2-3; D gene ambiguous. The germline CDR1 and CDR2 sequences are SEHNR and FQNEAQ (reference sequence). The CDR3 sequence is 15 residues long. Trimming cost V 4 bases and J 0 bases, with 11 bases left between them. CDR3 coding DNA: TGTGCCAGCAGCTCTCCAGTTAGGAGCACAGATACGCAGTATTTT. This codes for CASSSPVRSTDTQYF.

The genes are TRBV6-4 and TRBJ2-3; D uncertain. Germline V lookup: CDR1 MRHNA, CDR2 SNTAGT. CDR3 length: 15 amino acids. The V gene lost 4 bases and the J gene lost 1 base, with 12 bases spanning the gap. This chain's CDR3 is CASSADQGGTDTQYF. Here the CDR3 DNA reads TGTGCCAGCAGTGCGGACCAAGGAGGCACAGATACGCAGTATTTT.

The sample holds a few counts of this clonotype. This rearrangement joins TRBV28 to TRBJ2-1, with 10 bases matching TRBD2. Germline CDR1 is MDHEN and CDR2 is SYDVKM. V was clipped by 2 bases and J by 8 bases; unmatched bases: 6. There are 15 residues in the CDR3. The CDR3 region has the DNA TGTGCCAGCAGTTTAGGCCTGCTAGCGGGAGATGAGCAGTTCTTC. Its protein is CASSLGLLAGDEQFF.

This clonotype has more than one count but fewer than ten. The V and J genes are TRBV2 and TRBJ2-7; 9 bases match TRBD1. Germline V gene lookup returns CDR1 SNHLY and CDR2 FYNNEI. V was pared by 6 bases and J by 2 bases, with 2 bases of the junction left unmatched. The CDR3 runs 13 residues. The CDR3 DNA reads TGTGCCAGCAGGAACAGGGGGCCCTACGAGCAGTACGTC. Translated, it gives CASRNRGPYEQYV.

V usage is TRBV18 and J usage is TRBJ2-7; the D is unclear. This CDR3 spans 13 amino acids. Per the germline V gene, CDR1 is KGHSH and CDR2 is LQKENI. The V and J ends lost 3 bases and 2 bases respectively, with 8 bases between them. In DNA form, the CDR3 reads TGTGCCAGCTCACCGGGCGCCCCCTACGAGCAGTACGTC. This translates into CASSPGAPYEQYV.

The J gene is TRBJ2-3, the V gene TRBV15; a possible D gene is TRBD1 (6 bases). Germline CDR1 is LNHNV and CDR2 is YYDKDF (reference sequence). This CDR3 is built from 16 residues. The V end lost 1 base, the J end lost 0 bases, and 11 bases lay between the germline ends. The CDR3 sequence is CATSRVPTGSTDTQYF. The CDR3 region has the DNA TGTGCCACCAGCAGAGTTCCGACAGGAAGCACAGATACGCAGTATTTT.

This clonotype was seen at least ten times. The chain joins TRBV7-7 to TRBJ2-1, with unresolved D. Germline V lookup: CDR1 SSHAT, CDR2 FNYEAQ (reference sequence). The CDR3 totals 14 residues. Trimming removed 5 bases at V and 9 bases at J, with 17 bases between. CDR3 residues: CASSKRLLAFEQFF. The DNA of the CDR3 is TGTGCCAGCAGCAAACGCCTTCTGGCGTTTGAGCAGTTCTTC.

The J gene is TRBJ2-7, the V gene TRBV20-1, with D possibly matching TRBD1 (6 bases). V was trimmed by 6 bases and J by 1 base, leaving 10 bases between them. This CDR3 is 12 amino acids long. The germline CDR1 and CDR2 sequences are DFQATT and SNEGSKA (reference sequence). DNA of the CDR3: TGCAGTGCCACAGGGCCATCCTACGAGCAGTACTTC. It encodes CSATGPSYEQYF.

This clonotype has just a few counts. The J gene is TRBJ2-3, the V gene TRBV9; maybe TRBD2 (7 bases). The CDR3 extends over 17 amino acids. The V end was cut by 0 bases, the J end by 0 bases, with 14 bases between. CDR1 is SGDLS and CDR2 is YYNGEE in the germline V gene. The CDR3: CASSVGGGQSSTDTQYF. The DNA of the CDR3 is TGTGCCAGCAGCGTAGGGGGGGGCCAATCTAGCACAGATACGCAGTATTTT.

This rearrangement joins TRBV27 to TRBJ1-4; perhaps TRBD1 as D (6 bases). Between the trimmed V and J ends, which lost 0 bases and 10 bases, there was a span of 15 bases. This CDR3 has 15 residues. Germline V gene sequence: CDR1 MNHEY, CDR2 SMNVEV (reference sequence). CDR3 coding DNA: TGTGCCAGCAGTTTATCTATGGGGGGCTCGGGAAAACTGTTTTTT. It translates to CASSLSMGGSGKLFF.

This chain joins TRBV5-1 and TRBJ2-7, with 9 bases that match TRBD1. CDR1 is SGHRS and CDR2 is YFSETQ in the germline V gene. Trimming at V came to 2 bases and at J to 1 base, leaving 4 bases not matched to a gene. CDR3 length: 15 amino acids. Here the CDR3 reads CASSFRDRESYEQYF. The DNA for the CDR3 is TGCGCCAGCAGCTTCCGGGACAGGGAGTCCTACGAGCAGTACTTC. Full variable domain (remainder filled in from reference TRBV5-1 and TRBJ2-7): KAGVTQTPRYLIKTRGQQVTLSCSPISGHRSVSWYQQTPGQGLQFLFEYFSETQRNKGNFPGRFSGRQFSNSRSEMNVSTLELGDSALYLCASSFRDRESYEQYFGPGTRLTVT.

This clonotype has ten or more counts. The gene calls are TRBV4-1 and TRBJ2-1; D is possibly TRBD1 or TRBD2 (5 bases each). CDR3 length equals 16 residues. V lost 2 bases and J lost 3, with 14 bases in between. Per germline, CDR1 MGHRA and CDR2 YSYEKL. The DNA for the CDR3 is TGCGCCAGCAGCCAACCCCCCGGGGCGGACTACAATGAGCAGTTCTTC. This gives the protein CASSQPPGADYNEQFF.

The sample holds a few counts of this clonotype. V is TRBV7-9 and J is TRBJ2-3; 8 nucleotides match TRBD2. Germline-derived CDR1 and CDR2 are SEHNR and FQNEAQ (reference sequence). This CDR3 region has 16 residues. J was trimmed by 5 bases and V by 1 base; bases with no gene match: 8. The CDR3 DNA reads as TGTGCCAGCAGCTTAGGGTCGGGGGGGCGCGAAGATACGCAGTATTTT. Protein sequence: CASSLGSGGREDTQYF.

This clonotype was detected only a few times. This chain uses TRBV29-1 with TRBJ2-7; no definite D call. V was cut by 3 bases and J by 0 bases, with 6 bases left in between. CDR3 length: 12 amino acids. Germline assignment: CDR1 SQVTM and CDR2 ANQGSEA. The CDR3 bases are TGCAGCGTTGACACAAACTCCTACGAGCAGTACTTC. Translating it yields CSVDTNSYEQYF.

The V call is TRBV28, the J call TRBJ2-1; 13 bases are a match to TRBD2. The V gene's germline CDR1 is MDHEN and CDR2 SYDVKM. The V gene end was trimmed by 3 bases and the J gene end by 16 bases; junction bases not matched to a gene: 9. The CDR3 totals 14 residues. The chain's CDR3 is CASSFGTSGTPGFF. The CDR3 DNA reads TGTGCCAGCAGTTTCGGGACTAGCGGGACTCCGGGATTCTTC.

The V and J genes are TRBV11-2 and TRBJ2-2; D is possibly TRBD1 (6 bases). The CDR3 contains 15 residues. Looked up from germline, CDR1 is SGHAT and CDR2 is FQNNGV. The V gene lost 3 bases and the J gene lost 4 bases, with 12 bases spanning the gap. CDR3 amino acids: CASSLQGISTGELFF. In DNA, the CDR3 is TGTGCCAGCAGCTTGCAGGGGATCAGCACCGGGGAGCTGTTTTTT. The complete variable domain, with remaining parts taken from reference TRBV11-2 and TRBJ2-2, reads EAGVAQSPRYKIIEKRQSVAFWCNPISGHATLYWYQQILGQGPKLLIQFQNNGVVDDSQLPKDRFSAERLKGVDSTLKIQPAKLEDSAVYLCASSLQGISTGELFFGEGSRLTVL.

This clonotype has just a few counts. V and J are TRBV7-9 and TRBJ2-4; 9 bases line up with TRBD1. This CDR3 has 15 amino acids. V was clipped by 5 bases and J by 7 bases; unmatched bases: 9. Germline lookup yields CDR1 SEHNR and CDR2 FQNEAQ (reference sequence). Written as DNA, the CDR3 is TGTGCCAGCAGCCCCAGTCCCGGGACAGGGAACATTCAGTACTTC. Protein: CASSPSPGTGNIQYF.

This clonotype showed up just a few times. The genes are TRBV7-6 and TRBJ2-7; maybe TRBD2 (5 bases). The germline V gene encodes CDR1 SGHVS and CDR2 FNYEAQ. The CDR3 sequence is 14 residues long. Trimming cost V 5 bases and J 2 bases, with 13 bases left between them. The CDR3: CASSLAGGAYEQYF. For the CDR3, the DNA is TGTGCCAGCAGCCTCGCGGGCGGAGCCTACGAGCAGTACTTC. Variable domain in full (rest from reference TRBV7-6 and TRBJ2-7): GAGVSQSPRYKVTKRGQDVALRCDPISGHVSLYWYRQALGQGPEFLTYFNYEAQQDKSGLPNDRFSAERPEGSISTLTIQRTEQRDSAMYRCASSLAGGAYEQYFGPGTRLTVT.

The sample holds many counts of this clonotype. The chain combines TRBV7-9 with TRBJ2-7; D possibly corresponds to TRBD2 (5 bases). Per germline, CDR1 SEHNR and CDR2 FQNEAQ (reference sequence). CDR3 length equals 13 residues. Trimming removed 1 base at V and 2 bases at J, with 6 bases between. The chain's CDR3 is CASSLDGTYEQYF. Here the CDR3 DNA reads TGTGCCAGCAGCTTAGACGGGACCTACGAGCAGTACTTC.

This clonotype was recorded many times. The V and J genes are TRBV24-1 and TRBJ2-1, with D unresolved. Germline V gene data show CDR1 as KGHDR and CDR2 as SFDVKD. This CDR3 spans 11 amino acids. V was shortened by 12 bases and J by 4 bases, with 9 bases between the two germline ends. The CDR3 loop reads CACPTYNEQFF. CDR3 in DNA: TGTGCCTGCCCTACTTACAATGAGCAGTTCTTC.

There are a few counts of this clonotype. This rearrangement joins TRBV2 to TRBJ1-1; D remains ambiguous. The germline V and J ends were trimmed by 6 bases and 4 bases, with 12 bases remaining between them. The CDR3 contains 13 residues. CDR1 and CDR2 from the germline V gene are SNHLY and FYNNEI. As DNA, the CDR3 is TGTGCCAGCAGCCGGGATCCGGGCACTGAAGCTTTCTTT. This sequence encodes CASSRDPGTEAFF.

The chain combines TRBV11-1 with TRBJ2-3, with TRBD2 matching 11 bases. This CDR3 contains 18 residues. The V gene's germline CDR1 is SGHAT and CDR2 FQDESV (reference sequence). J was trimmed by 5 bases and V by 5 bases; bases with no gene match: 15. The chain's CDR3 is CASSIPATSGRSRDTQYF. The CDR3 nucleotides are TGTGCCAGCAGCATCCCAGCCACTAGCGGGAGAAGTAGAGATACGCAGTATTTT.